Listed below are T cell receptor beta chains from one sample, sequenced in a study of shared clonotypes between healthy human individuals. Libraries were prepared by immunoSEQ multiplex PCR; TCRdb keeps only in-frame clonotypes and omits some of them. The table shows over 1.5 million clones, with under 99% occurring only once. The sequenced sample was naive CD4+ T cells sorted from blood. These receptors all stem from a man between 25 and 39 years old in good health. Both conserved end residues are part of each CDR3. Each record gives: J gene, V gene, clone size, D gene, CDR3 DNA, CDR3 protein. The D gene is left open where the match is weak. Clone size is given for some rows only: seen once, a few or many times, or a class if the clone is expanded.

J: TRBJ2-7; V: TRBV28; size: NA; D: NA; DNA: TGTGCCAGCAGCCCGAGGTCCCAGCGGTTCTACGAGCAGTACTTC; CDR3: CASSPRSQRFYEQYF
J: TRBJ2-3; V: TRBV5-1; size: NA; D: TRBD2; DNA: TGCGCCAGCAGCTTGGTTGGAGCGGGAGTTTCAGATACGCAGTATTTT; CDR3: CASSLVGAGVSDTQYF
J: TRBJ2-7; V: TRBV11-2; size: NA; D: NA; DNA: TGTGCCAGCAGCCAGGACCGGAATTACGAGCAGTACTTC; CDR3: CASSQDRNYEQYF
J: TRBJ2-3; V: TRBV9; size: NA; D: NA; DNA: TGTGCCAGCAGCTCGGACCTCCAGGGGCCAGATACGCAGTATTTT; CDR3: CASSSDLQGPDTQYF
J: TRBJ2-1; V: TRBV14; size: NA; D: TRBD2; DNA: TGTGCCAGCAGTACTAGCGGTATCCTCGGAAATGAGCAGTTCTTC; CDR3: CASSTSGILGNEQFF
J: TRBJ2-1; V: TRBV11-2; size: NA; D: NA; DNA: TGTGCCAGCAGCCCGGTCGGGGGTGGAAATGAGCAGTTCTTC; CDR3: CASSPVGGGNEQFF
J: TRBJ2-1; V: TRBV19; size: NA; D: TRBD2; DNA: TGTGCCAGTAGTGCCCCCCACGGAATCAGCGGGAACTCCTACAATGAGCAGTTCTTC; CDR3: CASSAPHGISGNSYNEQFF
J: TRBJ2-2; V: TRBV7-2; size: NA; D: TRBD1; DNA: TGTGCCAGCAGCCGACAGGGCCCCGCGAACACCGGGGAGCTGTTTTTT; CDR3: CASSRQGPANTGELFF
J: TRBJ2-1; V: TRBV29-1; size: NA; D: NA; DNA: TGCAGCGTTGAATTTCGGCTAGCGCCCCCTGAGCAGTTCTTC; CDR3: CSVEFRLAPPEQFF
J: TRBJ2-5; V: TRBV5-1; size: once; D: NA; DNA: TGCGCCAGCAGCCCGTCGACTGGAGGTTCTGAAGAGACCCAGTACTTC; CDR3: CASSPSTGGSEETQYF
J: TRBJ1-5; V: TRBV28; size: NA; D: NA; DNA: TGTGCCAGCAGTTTACTCGATTGGCGGAAAAGCAATCAGCCCCAGCATTTT; CDR3: CASSLLDWRKSNQPQHF
J: TRBJ2-5; V: TRBV6-6; size: NA; D: NA; DNA: TGTGCCAGCAGTTACTCGAAACTGGGGGTGACCCAGTACTTC; CDR3: CASSYSKLGVTQYF
J: TRBJ2-7; V: TRBV19; size: NA; D: NA; DNA: TGTGCCAGTAGTATAGTTGCGGGGAACTACGAGCAGTACTTC; CDR3: CASSIVAGNYEQYF
J: TRBJ2-7; V: TRBV19; size: NA; D: NA; DNA: TGTGCCAGTAGTATATCAGTTTACTACGAGCAGTACTTC; CDR3: CASSISVYYEQYF
J: TRBJ1-6; V: TRBV14; size: NA; D: TRBD1; DNA: TGTGCCAGCAGCCGGGACAGTCCCAATAATTCACCCCTCCACTTT; CDR3: CASSRDSPNNSPLHF
J: TRBJ2-3; V: TRBV7-8; size: NA; D: NA; DNA: TGTGCCAGCAGCGCCCCCGGACTCCCGGGCGTGTCGCAGTATTTT; CDR3: CASSAPGLPGVSQYF
J: TRBJ2-3; V: TRBV10-3; size: NA; D: NA; DNA: TGTGCCATCAGTGACGGGGCGCGGACGGCCACAGATACGCAGTATTTT; CDR3: CAISDGARTATDTQYF
J: TRBJ2-3; V: TRBV2; size: NA; D: NA; DNA: TGTGCCAGCAGCTCCGGGGGCGCGGGCACAGATACGCAGTATTTT; CDR3: CASSSGGAGTDTQYF
J: TRBJ2-2; V: TRBV19; size: few; D: NA; DNA: TGTGCCAGTAGGAACACCGGGGAGCTGTTTTTT; CDR3: CASRNTGELFF
J: TRBJ2-5; V: TRBV28; size: NA; D: NA; DNA: TGTGCCAGCAGTTCTCCGACGACAGAGACCCAGTACTTC; CDR3: CASSSPTTETQYF
J: TRBJ2-7; V: TRBV14; size: NA; D: NA; DNA: TGTGCCAGCAGCCAAGTAATGGGTGGGGAGCAGTACTTC; CDR3: CASSQVMGGEQYF
J: TRBJ2-2; V: TRBV5-1; size: NA; D: TRBD2; DNA: TGCGCCAGCAGCTTGCTAGCGGGAGCTATTAGGCCCGGGGAGCTGTTTTTT; CDR3: CASSLLAGAIRPGELFF
J: TRBJ2-1; V: TRBV11-3; size: NA; D: TRBD2; DNA: TGTGCCAGCAGCTTTAACCGGGACTACCCCTACAATGAGCAGTTCTTC; CDR3: CASSFNRDYPYNEQFF
J: TRBJ1-5; V: TRBV2; size: NA; D: NA; DNA: TGTGCCAGCAGTGAAAGGGTAGGACGGCAGCCCCAGCATTTT; CDR3: CASSERVGRQPQHF
J: TRBJ2-3; V: TRBV4-2; size: NA; D: NA; DNA: TGTGCCAGCAGCCCGACCACCGACAGGAGTCAGACAGATACGCAGTATTTT; CDR3: CASSPTTDRSQTDTQYF
J: TRBJ2-1; V: TRBV11-3; size: once; D: TRBD1; DNA: TGTGCCAGCAGCTTCCAGGGGGCAAGGGAGCAGTTCTTC; CDR3: CASSFQGAREQFF
J: TRBJ1-5; V: TRBV15; size: NA; D: NA; DNA: TGTGCCACCAGCCCGAGAGGGCTCCGTCAGCCCCAGCATTTT; CDR3: CATSPRGLRQPQHF
J: TRBJ1-2; V: TRBV19; size: NA; D: TRBD1; DNA: TGTGCCAGTAGTGTTACAGGGGGCAGCTCTGGCTACACCTTC; CDR3: CASSVTGGSSGYTF
J: TRBJ1-2; V: TRBV19; size: NA; D: NA; DNA: TGTGCCAGTAGTCCTCGGACAACGAGCTATGGCTACACCTTC; CDR3: CASSPRTTSYGYTF
J: TRBJ2-2; V: TRBV5-6; size: NA; D: TRBD2; DNA: TGTGCCAGCAGCACGCTGACTAGCGGTTTGAACACCGGGGAGCTGTTTTTT; CDR3: CASSTLTSGLNTGELFF
J: TRBJ1-2; V: TRBV6-1; size: NA; D: NA; DNA: TGTGCCAGCACACGTGGACACCTCTATGGCTACACCTTC; CDR3: CASTRGHLYGYTF
J: TRBJ1-3; V: TRBV5-1; size: NA; D: NA; DNA: TGCGCCAGCAGCTCAAGGACAGTCTCCTCTGGAAACACCATATATTTT; CDR3: CASSSRTVSSGNTIYF
J: TRBJ2-7; V: TRBV7-9; size: NA; D: NA; DNA: TGTGCCAGCAGCTTCCTCGAGAACTCCTACGAGCAGTACTTC; CDR3: CASSFLENSYEQYF
J: TRBJ2-1; V: TRBV6-5; size: NA; D: NA; DNA: TGTGCCAGCAGTTACTACCTTAGCGGCTCCTACAATGAGCAGTTCTTC; CDR3: CASSYYLSGSYNEQFF
J: TRBJ2-2; V: TRBV29-1; size: few; D: NA; DNA: TGCAGCGTTGCAACAAGGCTAGCGCGGACCGGGGAGCTGTTTTTT; CDR3: CSVATRLARTGELFF
J: TRBJ2-7; V: TRBV7-2; size: NA; D: NA; DNA: TGTGCCAGCAGCTTAGTCCCCAAAGCCTACGAGCAGTACTTC; CDR3: CASSLVPKAYEQYF
J: TRBJ1-1; V: TRBV9; size: NA; D: NA; DNA: TGTGCCAGCAGCGCCCCTACTAACACTGAAGCTTTCTTT; CDR3: CASSAPTNTEAFF
J: TRBJ1-4; V: TRBV4-3; size: NA; D: NA; DNA: TGCGCCAGCAGCCGGGGGGGCGGAAAGGAAAAACTGTTTTTT; CDR3: CASSRGGGKEKLFF
J: TRBJ2-1; V: TRBV7-2; size: NA; D: TRBD2; DNA: TGTGCCAGCACCAAGACTAGCGGGAGGGCCACTGAGCAGTTCTTC; CDR3: CASTKTSGRATEQFF
J: TRBJ2-1; V: TRBV7-8; size: NA; D: TRBD2; DNA: TGTGCCGACAGACTAGCGGGAGCCAGTGAGCAGTTCTTC; CDR3: CADRLAGASEQFF
J: TRBJ2-5; V: TRBV5-1; size: NA; D: NA; DNA: TGCGCCAGCAGCGGGGACTCCAGAGAGACCCAGTACTTC; CDR3: CASSGDSRETQYF
J: TRBJ2-5; V: TRBV5-1; size: NA; D: NA; DNA: TGCGCCAGCAGCCAGGACCCACCGGACCTGGCAGAGACCCAGTACTTC; CDR3: CASSQDPPDLAETQYF
J: TRBJ2-3; V: TRBV7-3; size: NA; D: NA; DNA: TGTGCCAGCAGCACAAACACAGATACGCAGTATTTT; CDR3: CASSTNTDTQYF
J: TRBJ2-7; V: TRBV2; size: once; D: TRBD1; DNA: TGTGCCAGCAGACCTACCACTCCACTGGGCGACAGGGGAGCCTACGAGCAGTACTTC; CDR3: CASRPTTPLGDRGAYEQYF
J: TRBJ2-5; V: TRBV7-3; size: NA; D: NA; DNA: TGTGCCAGCAGCCCTCAAGGTTCCCAAGAGACCCAGTACTTC; CDR3: CASSPQGSQETQYF